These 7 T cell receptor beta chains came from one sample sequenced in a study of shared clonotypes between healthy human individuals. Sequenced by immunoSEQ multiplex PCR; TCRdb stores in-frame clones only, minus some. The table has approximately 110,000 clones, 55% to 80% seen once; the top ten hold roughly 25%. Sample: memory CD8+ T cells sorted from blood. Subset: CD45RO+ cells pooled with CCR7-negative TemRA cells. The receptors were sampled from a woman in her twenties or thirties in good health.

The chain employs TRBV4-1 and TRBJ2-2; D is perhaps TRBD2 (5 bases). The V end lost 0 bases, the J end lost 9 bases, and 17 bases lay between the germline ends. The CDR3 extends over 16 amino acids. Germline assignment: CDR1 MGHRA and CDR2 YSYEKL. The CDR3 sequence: CASSQEEETPWRELFF. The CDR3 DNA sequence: TGCGCCAGCAGCCAAGAGGAGGAGACCCCGTGGAGGGAGCTGTTTTTT.

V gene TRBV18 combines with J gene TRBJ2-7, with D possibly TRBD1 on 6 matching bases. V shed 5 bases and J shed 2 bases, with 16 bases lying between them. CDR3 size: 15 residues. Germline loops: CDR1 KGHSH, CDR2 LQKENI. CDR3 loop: CASSGRDMHPYEQYF. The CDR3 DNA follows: TGTGCCAGCTCAGGCCGGGACATGCACCCCTACGAGCAGTACTTC.

This chain's CDR3 is CASSLAAFWLGYEQYF. The CDR3 DNA reads as TGTGCCAGCAGTTTAGCCGCTTTCTGGCTAGGCTACGAGCAGTACTTC. The J gene is TRBJ2-7, the V gene TRBV27; D is uncertain. The V gene's germline CDR1 is MNHEY and CDR2 SMNVEV (reference sequence). The CDR3 length is 16 residues. Trimming stripped 2 bases from V and 3 bases from J, with 17 bases between.

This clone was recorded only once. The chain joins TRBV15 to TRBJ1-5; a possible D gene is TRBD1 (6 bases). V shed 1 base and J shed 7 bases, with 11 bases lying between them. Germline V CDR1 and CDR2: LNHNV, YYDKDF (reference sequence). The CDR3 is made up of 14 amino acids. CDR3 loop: CATSRVQGYQPQHF. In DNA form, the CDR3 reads TGTGCCACCAGCAGAGTACAGGGATACCAGCCCCAGCATTTT.

The DNA for the CDR3 is TGTGCCAGCAGTCCAGGACTAGCGGGAGTCCACGAGCAGTACTTC. Translation: CASSPGLAGVHEQYF. The chain is built from TRBV27 and TRBJ2-7, with 13 bases aligning to TRBD2. With V trimmed by 5 bases and J by 5 bases, 6 bases remained unmatched. This CDR3 is 15 amino acids long. Germline V lookup: CDR1 MNHEY, CDR2 SMNVEV (reference sequence).

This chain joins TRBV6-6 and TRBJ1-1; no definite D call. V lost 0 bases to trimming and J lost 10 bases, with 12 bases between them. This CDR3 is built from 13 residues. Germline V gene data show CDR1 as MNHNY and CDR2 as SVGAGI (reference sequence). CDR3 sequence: CASSYSENVGAFF. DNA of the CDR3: TGTGCCAGCAGTTACTCCGAGAATGTGGGAGCTTTCTTT.

The CDR3 region is CASSLTGTPNTEAFF. The CDR3, as DNA: TGCGCCAGCAGCCTCACCGGGACACCGAACACTGAAGCTTTCTTT. The gene calls are TRBV5-1 and TRBJ1-1; D possibly corresponds to TRBD1 (6 bases). The V gene lost 4 bases and the J gene lost 1 base, with 14 bases spanning the gap. Germline V gene lookup returns CDR1 SGHRS and CDR2 YFSETQ. The CDR3 contains 15 residues.